One sample yielded the 7 T cell receptor beta chains listed below, sequenced in a study of shared clonotypes between healthy human individuals. This table comes from immunoSEQ multiplex PCR, and its TCRdb copy is limited to in-frame clones, with some not included. The sample gives about 2 million clones, 85% to 95% of which show up once; approximately 0.13% is in the top ten. Sequencing was done on a sample of naive CD4+ T cells sorted from blood. Subset noted: CD45RA+ positively selected. The source is a young man in good health.

This clone came up once. The V gene is TRBV28, the J gene TRBJ1-2; D is uncertain. The V end lost 5 bases, the J end lost 6 bases, and 10 bases lay between the germline ends. CDR3 length: 12 residues. CDR1 and CDR2 from the germline V gene are MDHEN and SYDVKM. The CDR3 coding sequence is TGTGCCAGCAGTCGATCTTTCGATGGCTACACCTTC. Residues: CASSRSFDGYTF.

Comment on this clone: Other DNA sequences in the same sample also yield this CDR3. The rearrangement links TRBV2 to TRBJ1-2; possibly TRBD1 for D (5 bases). Trimming removed 6 bases from V and 3 bases from J, with 5 bases in between. The CDR3 contains 11 residues. The germline gives CDR1 SNHLY, CDR2 FYNNEI. Here the CDR3 DNA reads TGTGCCAGCAGGGGGGACTATGGCTACACCTTC. Translating it yields CASRGDYGYTF.

The rearrangement links TRBV2 to TRBJ2-2; a weak D match, TRBD1 (5 bases). The CDR3 covers 14 residues. Germline V gives CDR1 SNHLY, CDR2 FYNNEI. V was shortened by 6 bases and J by 4 bases, with 12 bases between the two germline ends. The CDR3 reads CASRVLGVTGELFF. In DNA, the CDR3 is TGTGCCAGCAGAGTCCTAGGGGTCACCGGGGAGCTGTTTTTT.

This sequence joins TRBV4-3 and TRBJ2-3; D not certain. There are 15 residues in the CDR3. The germline V gene encodes CDR1 LGHNA and CDR2 YSLEER. Trimming cost V 0 bases and J 4 bases, with 11 bases left between them. The CDR3 loop reads CASSQDLVNSDTQYF. In DNA, the CDR3 is TGCGCCAGCAGCCAAGATTTAGTAAACTCAGATACGCAGTATTTT.

J is TRBJ2-1 and V is TRBV4-3; TRBD2 matches 10 bases. Per germline, CDR1 LGHNA and CDR2 YSLEER. The CDR3 length is 17 residues. The ends lost 4 bases at V and 2 bases at J; junction bases unmatched: 8. CDR3 DNA: TGCGCCAGCAGCCCAGGAATAGCGGGGGGCGCCTACAATGAGCAGTTCTTC. Translated: CASSPGIAGGAYNEQFF.

The chain has TRBV2 and TRBJ1-1; D perhaps matches TRBD1 (6 bases). Germline assignment: CDR1 SNHLY and CDR2 FYNNEI. The CDR3 runs to 13 residues. Trimming took 7 bases from V and 3 from J, leaving 12 bases between them. The chain's CDR3 is CASTSNRDTEAFF. As DNA, the CDR3 is TGTGCCAGCACCTCTAACAGGGACACTGAAGCTTTCTTT.

V and J are TRBV7-9 and TRBJ2-3; D unclear. The germline CDR1 and CDR2 sequences are SEHNR and FQNEAQ (reference sequence). The ends were cut back, 1 base at V and 2 bases at J, with 13 bases in the middle. The CDR3 sequence is 16 residues long. CDR3 sequence: CASSLVVWATTDTQYF. In nucleotides, the CDR3 is TGTGCCAGCAGCTTAGTGGTCTGGGCGACCACAGATACGCAGTATTTT.